Sequencing of this T cell receptor beta chain was carried out in a study of CD8 T cells in ankylosing spondylitis (dated by TCRdb to about 2017). Turning to the overall study: The study set out to find disease-linked TCR variants by profiling T cell receptor beta repertoires in ankylosing spondylitis patients and healthy donors. The full study cohort was made up of roughly 25 ankylosing spondylitis patients and 108 healthy donors. Samples of peripheral blood were taken, and for ankylosing spondylitis patients, synovial fluid was collected as well. Study-wide conclusions, independent of this receptor: The disease-linked clones had a CD8+ phenotype and were found at relatively low frequencies in peripheral blood. Some motif variants had previously been reported in the synovial fluid and blood of reactive arthritis patients, which suggests shared mechanisms of disease initiation. The disease-linked clones were reported to be significantly enriched in matched synovial fluid samples from ankylosing spondylitis patients. A TCR beta motif made up of under ten highly homologous amino acid variants appeared to be characteristic of blood from ankylosing spondylitis patients.

This clonotype was counted many times. Its antigen remains undetermined. No qualities accompany the bases; no much larger clone lies one base away. Instrument used: Illumina HiSeq 2500. Quantitative 5'-RACE with molecular barcodes was used to prepare TCR beta libraries. The source study handled its data this way. A new computational method, built on a probabilistic model of VDJ rearrangement, was used to identify disease-linked TCR variants. TCRdb reworked the public reads: Q25 trimming with fastp, MiXCR clone assembly, productive beta chains retained. Rows merge per CDR3 protein into single entries with the most common DNA and genes. The V and J calls were determined by TCRdb, not by the authors. For this sample there are about 240,000 distinct CDR3 sequences; around 25% appear just once. Less than 0.75% of the sample is held by the ten biggest clonotypes. Between the V and J ends, shortened by 5 bases and 10 bases respectively, the junction contains 12 bases. Its CDR3 holds 11 amino acids, cysteine through phenylalanine. Only the CDR3 region is kept as DNA, spanning 33 bases read in frame from base 1. From the germline V gene, CDR1 is SQVTM and CDR2 is ANQGSEA.

Recombination joined TRBV29-1 with TRBJ2-1; the best D guess is TRBD2, with 6 bases matching. The origin of this receptor is a male donor with ankylosing spondylitis or in good health (not recorded which). The sequencing sample was made of blood, either unsorted or a sorted T cell fraction (not recorded which). The CDR3 loop reads CSVRQSGEQFF. The DNA reads as follows: TGCAGCGTTCGACAAAGCGGGGAGCAGTTCTTC.